These 19 T cell receptor beta chains came from one sample sequenced in a study of CD8+ T cells in alopecia areata. Markers used for sorting pooled cutaneous lymph node cells were CD4, CD8alpha, NKG2D, NKG2ACE and others. TCR sequencing used cDNA made by reverse transcription of extracted RNA. Clones were sequenced by immunoSEQ multiplex PCR, and TCRdb holds only the in-frame ones, with some missing. The specimen has more than 250,000 clones, none found just once. The sample taken for sequencing was CD4+ T cells sorted from a lymph node. Receptors originate from a C3H/HeJ mouse with alopecia areata. Mouse strain MHC haplotype: H2-k.

Concerning this clone itself: The genes and germline here are from mouse. The read ends 4 residues before the CDR3 terminus; that terminus is restored from the germline J gene. J is TRBJ2-3 and V is TRBV13-3; 10 bases are a match to TRBD1. Germline V gives CDR1 NNHDY, CDR2 SYVADS. V trimming: 3 bases; J trimming: 2 bases; junction bases outside the gene matches: 3. The CDR3 has 15 residues. CDR3 in amino acids: CASSGGTGVAETLYF. The part of the CDR3 DNA that was read is TGTGCCAGCAGTGGAGGGACAGGGGTTGCAGAA.

With respect to this clone: The germline and genes are mouse ones. The read ends 4 residues shy of where the CDR3 ends; the end is completed using the germline J gene. The identical CDR3 is also encoded by other nucleotide sequences in the sample. The chain joins TRBV5 to TRBJ2-5, with 10 bases matching TRBD2. CDR1 LGHNA and CDR2 YNLKQL come from the germline V gene (reference sequence). The CDR3 sequence is 14 residues long. The sequenced part of the CDR3 DNA is TGTGCCAGCAGCCCCCGGGACTGGGGAGAC. Its protein is CASSPRDWGD. The full CDR3 protein is CASSPRDWGDTQYF.

This clone has a handful of counts. Gene names denote mouse genes. The observed sequence ends 4 residues before the CDR3 terminus, with the missing tail filled in from the germline J gene. This chain joins TRBV13-3 and TRBJ2-5; 12 positions match TRBD1. The CDR3 has 13 amino acids. CDR1 NNHDY and CDR2 SYVADS come from the germline V gene. The CDR3 sequence: CATMGQGADTQYF. The sequenced CDR3 bases are TGTGCCACCATGGGACAGGGGGCAGAC.

Comments on this clone: Gene names and germline match the mouse. The CDR3 goes on 3 residues after the read ends, and that part is filled in from the germline J gene. V usage is TRBV19 and J usage is TRBJ1-6; 8 nucleotides align to TRBD1. TRBJ1-6 belongs to the ORF category, with a function that is uncertain. Looked up from germline, CDR1 is FNHDT and CDR2 is SITEND (reference sequence). V trimming: 6 bases; J trimming: 6 bases; junction bases outside the gene matches: 5. The CDR3 consists of 14 residues. The CDR3 bases that were read are TGTGCCAGCACCCCGGACAGGGCTAATTCGCCC. Its translation: CASTPDRANSP. The full CDR3 is CASTPDRANSPLYF.

This clone was seen a handful of times. Gene names follow the mouse nomenclature. Read sequence stops 3 residues before the CDR3 end, and the germline J gene provides the missing end. V usage is TRBV13-3 and J usage is TRBJ1-6; 8 nucleotides line up with TRBD1. TRBJ1-6 carries the ORF label, with uncertain function. The CDR3 is 14 residues long. The V gene's germline CDR1 is NNHDY and CDR2 SYVADS. V trimming: 3 bases; J trimming: 6 bases; junction bases outside the gene matches: 2. The CDR3 loop is CASSADRANSPLYF. The sequenced CDR3 bases are TGTGCCAGCAGTGCGGACAGGGCTAATTCGCCC.

This clone was counted only a few times. Gene names follow the mouse nomenclature. Read data end 4 residues before the CDR3 end; the end is taken from the germline J gene. The chain uses TRBV13-3 and TRBJ2-1; 9 bases agree with TRBD1. This CDR3 is built from 12 residues. With V trimmed by 9 bases and J by 5 bases, 3 bases remained unmatched. CDR1 and CDR2 (germline): NNHDY, SYVADS. CDR3 region: CATGQGDAEQFF. The CDR3 bases that were read are TGTGCCACGGGACAGGGCGATGCT.

This clone showed up just a few times. Mouse names are used for the genes. The read halts 4 residues ahead of the CDR3 end, with the missing end drawn from the germline J gene. The sample holds other DNA sequences that translate to the same CDR3. The J gene is TRBJ1-1, the V gene TRBV13-1; 10 positions match TRBD1. The CDR3 loop spans 14 amino acids. Germline V gene lookup returns CDR1 NSHNY and CDR2 SYGAGN. Trimming removed 3 bases from V and 4 bases from J; junction bases left unmatched: 3. CDR3 sequence: CASSGQGAGTEVFF. The sequenced part of the CDR3 DNA is TGTGCCAGCAGTGGACAGGGGGCCGGCACA.

Note on this clone: Any gene name here is a mouse gene name. The CDR3 end lies 4 residues beyond the end of the read and is filled in from the germline J gene. Additional DNA sequences in this sample encode the identical CDR3. The chain joins TRBV19 to TRBJ2-3; 10 positions agree with TRBD2. This CDR3 region has 15 residues. V shed 4 bases and J 1 base; nucleotides not matched to a gene: 3. In germline, CDR1 is FNHDT, CDR2 SITEND (reference sequence). The CDR3 is CASSPDWGGAETLYF. The covered CDR3 bases are TGTGCCAGCAGTCCCGACTGGGGGGGTGCAGAA.

This clone has a handful of counts. Gene names are mouse gene names. Read sequence stops 4 residues before the CDR3 end, and the germline J gene provides the missing end. Other DNA sequences in the sample encode the same CDR3. This chain joins TRBV19 and TRBJ1-2; possible D gene TRBD1, 5 bases. Germline loops: CDR1 FNHDT, CDR2 SITEND (reference sequence). This CDR3 is built from 12 residues. The V and J ends lost 2 bases and 4 bases respectively, with 6 bases between them. The CDR3 reads CASSMGGSDYTF. CDR3 DNA, as far as it was read: TGTGCCAGCAGTATGGGGGGCTCC.

Concerning this clone itself: Gene names denote mouse genes. Other DNA sequences of this sample code for an identical CDR3. The sequenced part of the CDR3 DNA is TGTGCCAGCAGCCTCCTACAGGGGGGCACCGGG. Its protein is CASSLLQGGTG. The whole CDR3 protein is CASSLLQGGTGQLYF. The V gene is TRBV5, the J gene TRBJ2-2; 8 bases are shared with TRBD1. The read ends 4 residues before the CDR3 terminus; that terminus is restored from the germline J gene. After removal of 4 bases from V and 4 bases from J, the junction contained 5 bases not matched to a gene. The CDR3 extends over 15 amino acids. Germline assignment: CDR1 LGHNA and CDR2 YNLKQL (reference sequence).

This clone came up a few times. Genes here carry mouse names. The sequenced fragment ends 4 residues before the CDR3 boundary, so the rest is inferred from the germline J gene. This chain links TRBV5 with TRBJ2-3, with D perhaps matching TRBD1 (6 bases). Germline V gene lookup returns CDR1 LGHNA and CDR2 YNLKQL (reference sequence). The CDR3 contains 14 residues. The V gene lost 4 bases and the J gene lost 2 bases, with 10 bases spanning the gap. The sequenced CDR3 bases are TGTGCCAGCAGCCTCCGGGACAATGCAGAA. Residues: CASSLRDNAE. The complete CDR3 protein is CASSLRDNAETLYF.

In its sample, this clone was seen a few times. Germline and genes here are mouse. From the germline J gene comes the end of the CDR3, since the read stops 4 residues before it. The same CDR3 also results from other DNA sequences found in this sample. The chain couples TRBV5 to TRBJ2-5, with 7 bases aligning to TRBD1. This CDR3 region has 15 residues. Trimming cost V 1 base and J 2 bases; bases outside gene matches: 3. Germline V gene lookup returns CDR1 LGHNA and CDR2 YNLKQL (reference sequence). CDR3 DNA (partial): TGTGCCAGCAGCCAAGTCGGGGACAGCCAAGAC. It specifies CASSQVGDSQD. The CDR3 in its entirety is CASSQVGDSQDTQYF.

Concerning this clone itself: Gene labels here are mouse ones. The read falls 4 residues short of the CDR3 end, and the missing part is taken from the germline J gene. The sample holds other DNA sequences that translate to the same CDR3. This chain connects TRBV31 to TRBJ2-1; D unclear. V was trimmed by 0 bases and J by 1 base, leaving 1 base between them. Germline V lookup: CDR1 GKSSPN, CDR2 SITVG. The CDR3 totals 12 residues. The CDR3 here is CAWSLNYAEQFF. The part of the CDR3 DNA that was read is TGTGCCTGGAGTCTAAACTATGCT.

Turning to this clone: Gene labels here are mouse ones. Sequencing ends 4 residues short of the CDR3 end; the germline J gene provides the rest. Additional DNA sequences in this sample encode the identical CDR3. V usage is TRBV19 and J usage is TRBJ2-3, with D unclear. The V gene lost 2 bases and the J gene lost 0 bases, with 7 bases spanning the gap. CDR3 size: 14 residues. Germline CDR1 reads FNHDT; CDR2 reads SITEND (reference sequence). The CDR3 is CASSMRVSAETLYF. The sequenced part of the CDR3 DNA is TGTGCCAGCAGTATGAGGGTTAGTGCAGAA.

There are a few counts of this clone. The listed genes are named as in mouse. The CDR3 extends 4 residues past the end of the read, so its final part is completed from the germline J gene. The chain recombines TRBV4 with TRBJ2-3; 8 bases align to TRBD2. Germline V gives CDR1 LGHDT, CDR2 YNNKQL (reference sequence). The CDR3 length is 15 residues. V gave up 6 bases and J gave up 0 bases; unmatched junction bases: 5. CDR3 sequence reads: CASRSTGASAETLYF. The DNA read from the CDR3 is TGTGCCAGCAGATCGACTGGGGCTAGTGCAGAA.

There are a few counts of this clone. Gene names are the mouse ones. The read falls 3 residues short of the CDR3 end, and the missing part is taken from the germline J gene. The chain recombines TRBV5 with TRBJ1-6; unclear D gene. TRBJ1-6 is an ORF, and what it does is uncertain. The V gene's germline CDR1 is LGHNA and CDR2 YNLKQL (reference sequence). This CDR3 is built from 17 residues. V dropped 1 base and J dropped 3 bases, with 13 bases sitting between them. The chain's CDR3 is CASSQGWGKGYNSPLYF. The sequenced CDR3 bases are TGTGCCAGCAGCCAAGGATGGGGAAAGGGCTATAATTCGCCC.

This clone was observed a handful of times. Gene names are mouse gene names. The read gets to within 4 residues of the CDR3 end, and the germline J gene fills in the rest. The J gene is TRBJ1-2, the V gene TRBV31; D is unresolved. V was shortened by 2 bases and J by 1 base, with 8 bases between the two germline ends. From germline, CDR1 is GKSSPN and CDR2 SITVG. The CDR3 is 13 amino acids. The CDR3 region is CAWSGDKNSDYTF. Partial CDR3 DNA: TGTGCCTGGAGTGGCGACAAAAACTCC.

This clone was observed a few times. Any gene name here is a mouse gene name. Sequencing ends 4 residues short of the CDR3 end; the germline J gene provides the rest. The chain is built from TRBV5 and TRBJ2-1; D is perhaps TRBD2 (5 bases). The CDR3 loop spans 13 amino acids. The V end was cut by 6 bases, the J end by 0 bases, with 6 bases between. Germline CDR1 is LGHNA and CDR2 is YNLKQL (reference sequence). Incomplete CDR3 DNA: TGTGCCAGCAGTGGGGATAACTATGCT. Its translation: CASSGDNYA. The CDR3, in full, reads CASSGDNYAEQFF.

As to this clone: Mouse names are used for the genes. The read ends 4 residues early relative to the CDR3; the germline J gene fills the gap. V usage is TRBV31 and J usage is TRBJ2-5, with D uncertain. Deletions cut 6 bases from V and 3 bases from J, with 7 bases between. Per the germline V gene, CDR1 is GKSSPN and CDR2 is SITVG. The CDR3 sequence is 11 residues long. CDR3 amino acids: CACSRQDTQYF. The covered CDR3 bases are TGTGCCTGTTCCAGACAAGAC.